Detailed here is one T cell receptor beta chain. Its antigen is undetermined. This entry comes from a study of cytomegalovirus exposure and HLA in healthy donors. The table came from immunoSEQ multiplex PCR; TCRdb's copy has only in-frame clones and leaves some out. The sample includes some 79,000 clones, around 94% seen only once; the top ten take 2.5% to 3.5%. The CDR3 loop spans 16 amino acids. Germline loops: CDR1 SGHTA, CDR2 FQGNSA. V lost 0 bases, J lost 4 bases, and 4 bases stayed unmatched. Overall study results and limits: The study designated roughly 160 TCR beta chains cytomegalovirus-associated.

This sequence originates from a woman younger than 35 in good health and CMV-seropositive. V gene TRBV7-2 combines with J gene TRBJ2-1; 9 nucleotides agree with TRBD2. The sequenced sample was PBMCs. For the CDR3, the DNA is TGTGCCAGCAGCTTAGCAGCGGGAGGTGGATACAATGAGCAGTTCTTC. This sequence encodes CASSLAAGGGYNEQFF.